The clone carrying this T cell receptor delta chain qualifies as medium-sized (0.01 to 0.1%). TCRdb fed the RT-PCR reads into CATT to redo clone calling. Among around 1,700 delta-chain clones listed, about 4.5% were seen once. The sample is drawn from a study of gamma-delta T cells after stem cell transplantation. Germline V gives CDR1 GEAIGNYY, CDR2 EKD. Unmatched junction bases numbered 10, after V lost 0 bases and J lost 8 bases. This CDR3 is built from 16 residues. The origin of this receptor is a human donor. It is not recorded whose cells these are; they may come from a transplant donor. Sample: gamma-delta T cells. The V call is TRDV2, the J call TRDJ1; 11 nucleotides match TRDD3. The CDR3 DNA is TGTGCCTGTGACACCCTACTGGGGGATAAAGAAGAAAAACTCATCTTT. Protein sequence: CACDTLLGDKEEKLIF.